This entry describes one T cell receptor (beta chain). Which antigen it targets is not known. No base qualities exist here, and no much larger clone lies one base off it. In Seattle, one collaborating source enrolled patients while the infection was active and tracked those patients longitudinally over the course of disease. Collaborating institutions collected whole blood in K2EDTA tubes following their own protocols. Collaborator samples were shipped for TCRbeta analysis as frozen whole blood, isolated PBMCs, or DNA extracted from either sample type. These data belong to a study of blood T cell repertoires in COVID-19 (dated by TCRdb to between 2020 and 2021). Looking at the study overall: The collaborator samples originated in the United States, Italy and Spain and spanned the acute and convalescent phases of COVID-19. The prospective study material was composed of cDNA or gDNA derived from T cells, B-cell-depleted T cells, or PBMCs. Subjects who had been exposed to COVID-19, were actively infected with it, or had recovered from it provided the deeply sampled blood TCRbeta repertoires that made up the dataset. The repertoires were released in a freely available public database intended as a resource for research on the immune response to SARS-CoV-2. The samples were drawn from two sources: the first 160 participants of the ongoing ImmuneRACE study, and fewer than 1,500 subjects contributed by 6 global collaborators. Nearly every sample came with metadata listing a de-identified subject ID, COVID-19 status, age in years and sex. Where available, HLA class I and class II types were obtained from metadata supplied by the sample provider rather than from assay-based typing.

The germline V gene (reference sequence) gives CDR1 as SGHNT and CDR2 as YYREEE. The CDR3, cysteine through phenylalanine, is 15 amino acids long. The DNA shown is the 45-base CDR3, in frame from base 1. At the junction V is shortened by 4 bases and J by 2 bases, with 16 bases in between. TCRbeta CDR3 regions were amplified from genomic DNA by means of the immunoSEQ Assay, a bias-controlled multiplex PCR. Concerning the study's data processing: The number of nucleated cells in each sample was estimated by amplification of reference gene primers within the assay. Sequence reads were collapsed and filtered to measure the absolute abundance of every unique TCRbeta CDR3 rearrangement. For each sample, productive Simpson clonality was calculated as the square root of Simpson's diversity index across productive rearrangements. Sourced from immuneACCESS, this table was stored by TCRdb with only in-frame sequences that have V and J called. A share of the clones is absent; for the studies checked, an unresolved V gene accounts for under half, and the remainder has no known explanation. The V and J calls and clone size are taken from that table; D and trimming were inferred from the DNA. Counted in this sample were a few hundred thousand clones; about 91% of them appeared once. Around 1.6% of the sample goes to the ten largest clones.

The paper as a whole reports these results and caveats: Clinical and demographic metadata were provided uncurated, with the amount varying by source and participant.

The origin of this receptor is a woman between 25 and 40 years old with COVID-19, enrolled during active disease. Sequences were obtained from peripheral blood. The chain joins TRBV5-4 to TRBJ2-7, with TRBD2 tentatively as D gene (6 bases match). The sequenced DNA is TGTGCCAGCAGCCGAGTGATGGGACTCACCTACGAGCAGTACTTC. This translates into CASSRVMGLTYEQYF.